The 9 T cell receptor beta chains below all came from one sample that was sequenced in a study of vaccination and CD4 T cells after COVID-19. The Oncomine TCR Beta short-read assay was what sequenced the DNA obtained from cultured CD4+ T cells. TCRdb re-called the PCR reads with MiXCR, one entry per CDR3 protein. The sample carries 15,000 to 20,000 distinct CDR3 sequences, 54% recorded once. These receptors have no identified antigens. The treatment denotes: roughly nine-day PBMC culture with coronavirus spike peptide pools or control peptides (ViraFEST assay). The sequenced sample consisted of CD4+ T cells from blood, cultured in vitro. The receptors derive from a human donor who had recovered from COVID-19.

The chain carries TRBV24-1 and TRBJ2-5; D is perhaps TRBD1 (6 bases). The ends were cut back, 3 bases at V and 5 bases at J, with 12 bases in the middle. Looked up from germline, CDR1 is KGHDR and CDR2 is SFDVKD. The CDR3 runs 14 residues. CDR3 bases: TGTGCCACCAGTGATCCAAGACAGGTTGAGACCCAGTACTTC. Its translation is CATSDPRQVETQYF.

The chain has TRBV20-1 and TRBJ2-3, with D perhaps matching TRBD1 (5 bases). V lost 0 bases and J 2 bases, leaving 12 bases between the germline ends. Germline V CDR1 and CDR2: DFQATT, SNEGSKA (reference sequence). The CDR3 consists of 15 residues. The CDR3 loop reads CSARDQGSFTDTQYF. The CDR3 DNA reads as TGCAGTGCTAGAGATCAGGGATCTTTCACAGATACGCAGTATTTT.

This clonotype has only one observation. The rearrangement joins TRBV7-2 to TRBJ2-1; 13 bases fit TRBD2. In germline, CDR1 is SGHTA, CDR2 FQGNSA. This CDR3 is built from 20 residues. V shed 1 base and J 0 bases; nucleotides not matched to a gene: 9. The CDR3, as DNA: TGTGCCAGCAGCTTAGTTGGGACTAGCGGGGTTCCGAGCTCCTACAATGAGCAGTTCTTC. Translation: CASSLVGTSGVPSSYNEQFF.

This clonotype was observed a handful of times. The chain joins TRBV19 to TRBJ2-5; 9 bases match TRBD1. J was trimmed by 0 bases and V by 5 bases; bases with no gene match: 4. The V gene's germline CDR1 is LNHDA and CDR2 SQIVND (reference sequence). The CDR3 has 15 residues. CDR3 amino acids: CASSEWTGDQETQYF. The CDR3 bases are TGTGCCAGTAGTGAGTGGACAGGGGACCAAGAGACCCAGTACTTC.

This clonotype was recorded only once. V is TRBV7-8 and J is TRBJ2-1; unclear D gene. Germline assignment: CDR1 SGHVS and CDR2 FQNEAQ. V shed 4 bases and J shed 5 bases, with 18 bases lying between them. The CDR3 extends over 16 amino acids. CDR3 sequence reads: CASSSLGSYRDNEQFF. The CDR3 DNA reads TGTGCCAGCAGCTCCCTTGGGTCCTATCGGGACAATGAGCAGTTCTTC. Filled out from reference TRBV7-8 and TRBJ2-1, the complete variable domain reads GAGVSQSPRYKVAKRGQDVALRCDPISGHVSLFWYQQALGQGPEFLTYFQNEAQLDKSGLPSDRFFAERPEGSVSTLKIQRTQQEDSAVYLCASSSLGSYRDNEQFFGPGTRLTVL.

The chain is built from TRBV28 and TRBJ1-3; unclear D gene. Trimming removed 7 bases from V and 4 bases from J, with 17 bases in between. This CDR3 spans 15 amino acids. Germline CDR1 MDHEN, CDR2 SYDVKM. The CDR3 here is CASNPSPGEGNTIYF. CDR3 nucleotides: TGTGCCAGCAACCCTAGTCCTGGGGAAGGAAACACCATATATTTT.

V gene TRBV20-1 combines with J gene TRBJ2-1; 10 bases agree with TRBD2. This CDR3 is 15 amino acids long. Germline CDR1 reads DFQATT; CDR2 reads SNEGSKA (reference sequence). The V gene end was trimmed by 5 bases and the J gene end by 6 bases; junction bases not matched to a gene: 10. The CDR3 region has the DNA TGCAGTGCTCTAGCGGGGGCCCTTGGATCCAATGAGCAGTTCTTC. Translating gives CSALAGALGSNEQFF.

The chain joins TRBV20-1 to TRBJ2-7, with no clear D. Germline lookup yields CDR1 DFQATT and CDR2 SNEGSKA (reference sequence). V lost 3 bases to trimming and J lost 7 bases, with 10 bases between them. The CDR3 is 11 residues long. CDR3 nucleotides: TGCAGTGCTAGTGGTTTAACGGAGCAGTACTTC. Amino acid sequence: CSASGLTEQYF.

This chain connects TRBV12-3 or TRBV12-4 to TRBJ1-5; D uncertain. The V gene lost 1 base and the J gene lost 2 bases, with 6 bases spanning the gap. The CDR3 runs 14 residues. CDR3 bases: TGTGCCAGCAGTTTAGGGGTCGGCAATCAGCCCCAGCATTTT. Its protein product is CASSLGVGNQPQHF.